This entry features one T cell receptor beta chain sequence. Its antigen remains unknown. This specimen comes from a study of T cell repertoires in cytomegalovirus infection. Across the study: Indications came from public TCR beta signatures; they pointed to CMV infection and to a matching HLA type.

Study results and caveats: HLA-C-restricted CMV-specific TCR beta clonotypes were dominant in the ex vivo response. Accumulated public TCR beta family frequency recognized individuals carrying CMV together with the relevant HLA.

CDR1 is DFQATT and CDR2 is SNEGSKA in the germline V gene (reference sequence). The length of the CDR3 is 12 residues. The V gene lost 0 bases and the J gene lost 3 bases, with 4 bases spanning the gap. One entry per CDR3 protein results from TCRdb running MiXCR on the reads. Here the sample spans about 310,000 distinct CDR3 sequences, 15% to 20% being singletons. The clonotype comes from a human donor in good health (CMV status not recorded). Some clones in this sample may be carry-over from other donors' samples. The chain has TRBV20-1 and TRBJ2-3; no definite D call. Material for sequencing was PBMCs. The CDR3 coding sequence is TGCAGTGCTAGAGAGGTAACAGATACGCAGTATTTT. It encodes CSAREVTDTQYF.